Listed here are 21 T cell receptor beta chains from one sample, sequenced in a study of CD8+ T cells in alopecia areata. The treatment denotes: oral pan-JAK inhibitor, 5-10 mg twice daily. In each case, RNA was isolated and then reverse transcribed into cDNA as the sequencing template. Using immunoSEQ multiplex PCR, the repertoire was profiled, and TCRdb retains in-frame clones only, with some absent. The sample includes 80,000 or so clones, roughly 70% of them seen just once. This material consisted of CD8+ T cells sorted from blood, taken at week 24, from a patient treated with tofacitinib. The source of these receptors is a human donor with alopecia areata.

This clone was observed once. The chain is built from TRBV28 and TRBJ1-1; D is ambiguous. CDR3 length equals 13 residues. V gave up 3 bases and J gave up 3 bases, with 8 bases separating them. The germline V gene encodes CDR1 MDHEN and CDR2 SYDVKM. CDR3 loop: CASSFSGHTEAFF. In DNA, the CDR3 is TGTGCCAGCAGTTTTTCAGGCCACACTGAAGCTTTCTTT. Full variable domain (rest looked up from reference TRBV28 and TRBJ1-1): DVKVTQSSRYLVKRTGEKVFLECVQDMDHENMFWYRQDPGLGLRLIYFSYDVKMKEKGDIPEGYSVSREKKERFSLILESASTNQTSMYLCASSFSGHTEAFFGQGTRLTVV.

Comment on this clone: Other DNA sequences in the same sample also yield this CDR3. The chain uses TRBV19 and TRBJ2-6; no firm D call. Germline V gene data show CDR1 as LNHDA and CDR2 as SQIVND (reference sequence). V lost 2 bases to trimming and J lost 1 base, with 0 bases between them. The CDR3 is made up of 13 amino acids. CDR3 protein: CASSISGANVLTF. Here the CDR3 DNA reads TGTGCCAGTAGTATATCTGGGGCCAACGTCCTGACTTTC.

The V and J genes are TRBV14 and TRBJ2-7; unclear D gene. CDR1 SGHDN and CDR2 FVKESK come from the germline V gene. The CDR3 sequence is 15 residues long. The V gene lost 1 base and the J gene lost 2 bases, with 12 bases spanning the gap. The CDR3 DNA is TGTGCCAGCAGCCAAGGTTCTGAACTCCCCTACGAGCAGTACTTC. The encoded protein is CASSQGSELPYEQYF.

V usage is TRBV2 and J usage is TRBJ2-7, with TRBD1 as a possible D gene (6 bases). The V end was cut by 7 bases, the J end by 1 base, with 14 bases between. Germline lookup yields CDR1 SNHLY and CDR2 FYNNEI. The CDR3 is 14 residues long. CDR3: CASIDYRASYEQYF. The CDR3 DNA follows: TGTGCCAGCATTGACTACAGGGCATCCTACGAGCAGTACTTC. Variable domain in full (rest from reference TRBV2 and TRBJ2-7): EPEVTQTPSHQVTQMGQEVILRCVPISNHLYFYWYRQILGQKVEFLVSFYNNEISEKSEIFDDQFSVERPDGSNFTLKIRSTKLEDSAMYFCASIDYRASYEQYFGPGTRLTVT.

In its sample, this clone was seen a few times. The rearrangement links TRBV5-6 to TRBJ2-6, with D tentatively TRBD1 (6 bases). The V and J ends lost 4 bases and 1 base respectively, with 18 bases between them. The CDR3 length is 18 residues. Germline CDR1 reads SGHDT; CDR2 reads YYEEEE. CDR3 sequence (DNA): TGTGCCAGCAGCAAAGGGAACAGGGTGGCATCTGGGGCCAACGTCCTGACTTTC. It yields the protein CASSKGNRVASGANVLTF.

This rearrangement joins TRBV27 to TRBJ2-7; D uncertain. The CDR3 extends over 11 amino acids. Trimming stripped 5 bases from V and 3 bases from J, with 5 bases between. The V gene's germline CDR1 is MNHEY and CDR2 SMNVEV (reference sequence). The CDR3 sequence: CASSPFYEQYF. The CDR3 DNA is TGTGCCAGCAGTCCCTTCTACGAGCAGTACTTC.

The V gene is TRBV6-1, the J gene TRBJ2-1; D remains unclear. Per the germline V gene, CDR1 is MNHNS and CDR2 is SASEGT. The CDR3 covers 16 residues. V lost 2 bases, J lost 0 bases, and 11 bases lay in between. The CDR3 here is CASSEIHISSYNEQFF. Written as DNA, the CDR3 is TGTGCCAGCAGTGAAATCCATATAAGCTCCTACAATGAGCAGTTCTTC.

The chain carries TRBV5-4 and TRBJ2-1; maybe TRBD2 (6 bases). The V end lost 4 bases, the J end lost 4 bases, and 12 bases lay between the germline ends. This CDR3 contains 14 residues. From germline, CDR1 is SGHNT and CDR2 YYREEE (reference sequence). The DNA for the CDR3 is TGTGCCAGCAGCCCAGGAGGGAGATACAATGAGCAGTTCTTC. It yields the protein CASSPGGRYNEQFF.

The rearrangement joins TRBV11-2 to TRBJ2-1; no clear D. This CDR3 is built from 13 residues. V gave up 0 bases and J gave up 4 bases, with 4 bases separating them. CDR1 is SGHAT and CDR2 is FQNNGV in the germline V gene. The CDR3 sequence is CASSLDPYNEQFF. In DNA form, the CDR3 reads TGTGCCAGCAGCTTAGATCCGTACAATGAGCAGTTCTTC.

This chain's CDR3 is CAWRTLGRELETQYF. The DNA for the CDR3 is TGTGCCTGGAGGACCCTCGGGAGGGAATTAGAGACCCAGTACTTC. The chain has TRBV30 and TRBJ2-5, with 8 bases matching TRBD2. V trimming: 3 bases; J trimming: 4 bases; junction bases outside the gene matches: 10. The length of the CDR3 is 15 residues. The germline CDR1 and CDR2 sequences are GTSNPN and SVGIG (reference sequence).

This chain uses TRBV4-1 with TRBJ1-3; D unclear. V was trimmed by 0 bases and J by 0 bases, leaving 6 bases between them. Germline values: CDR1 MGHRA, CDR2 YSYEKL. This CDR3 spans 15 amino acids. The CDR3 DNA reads TGCGCCAGCAGCCAAGAAAGGACCTCTGGAAACACCATATATTTT. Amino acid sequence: CASSQERTSGNTIYF.

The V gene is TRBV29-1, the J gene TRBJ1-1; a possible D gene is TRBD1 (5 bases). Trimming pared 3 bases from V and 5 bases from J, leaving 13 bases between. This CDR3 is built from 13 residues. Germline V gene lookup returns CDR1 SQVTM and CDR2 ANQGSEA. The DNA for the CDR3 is TGCAGCGTTGACCCCAGGGAGGGTACTGAAGCTTTCTTT. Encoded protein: CSVDPREGTEAFF.

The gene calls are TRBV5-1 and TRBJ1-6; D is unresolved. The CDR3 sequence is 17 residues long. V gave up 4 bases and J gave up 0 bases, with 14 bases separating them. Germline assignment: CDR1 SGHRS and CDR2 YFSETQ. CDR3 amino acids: CASSPGGLSSYNSPLHF. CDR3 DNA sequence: TGCGCCAGCAGCCCAGGAGGGTTGAGCTCCTATAATTCACCCCTCCACTTT.

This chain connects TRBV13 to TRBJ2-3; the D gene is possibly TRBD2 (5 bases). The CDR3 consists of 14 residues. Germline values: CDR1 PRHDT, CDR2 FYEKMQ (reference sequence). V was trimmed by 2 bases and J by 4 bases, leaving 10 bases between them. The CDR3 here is CASSLPGESDTQYF. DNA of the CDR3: TGTGCCAGCAGCTTACCCGGGGAGTCAGATACGCAGTATTTT.

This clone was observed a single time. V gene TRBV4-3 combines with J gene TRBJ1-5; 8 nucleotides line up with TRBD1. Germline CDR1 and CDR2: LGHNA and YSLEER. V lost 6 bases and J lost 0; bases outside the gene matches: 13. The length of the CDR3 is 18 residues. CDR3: CASSYSLLTGASNQPQHF. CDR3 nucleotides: TGCGCCAGCAGTTACAGCTTGTTGACAGGGGCTAGCAATCAGCCCCAGCATTTT.

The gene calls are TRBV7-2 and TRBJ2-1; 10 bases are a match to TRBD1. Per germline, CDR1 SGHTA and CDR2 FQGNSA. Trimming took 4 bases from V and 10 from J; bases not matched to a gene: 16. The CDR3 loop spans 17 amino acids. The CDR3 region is CASSYFQGQGISSEQFF. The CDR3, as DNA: TGTGCCAGCAGCTACTTCCAGGGACAGGGGATTAGTAGCGAGCAGTTCTTC.

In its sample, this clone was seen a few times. CDR3 region: CARDRGTEAFF. The CDR3, as DNA: TGTGCCAGGGACAGAGGCACTGAAGCTTTCTTT. The chain employs TRBV2 and TRBJ1-1; tentative D call: TRBD1 (6 bases). The germline V gene encodes CDR1 SNHLY and CDR2 FYNNEI. V lost 9 bases and J lost 4, with 9 bases in between. CDR3 length: 11 amino acids.

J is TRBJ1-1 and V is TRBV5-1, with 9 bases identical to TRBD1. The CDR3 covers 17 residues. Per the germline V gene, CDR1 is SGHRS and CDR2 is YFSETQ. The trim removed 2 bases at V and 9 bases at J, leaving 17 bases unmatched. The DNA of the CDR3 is TGCGCCAGCAGCTTACACGCCGGGACAGGGCTGGGGGCGCAAGCTTTCTTT. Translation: CASSLHAGTGLGAQAFF.

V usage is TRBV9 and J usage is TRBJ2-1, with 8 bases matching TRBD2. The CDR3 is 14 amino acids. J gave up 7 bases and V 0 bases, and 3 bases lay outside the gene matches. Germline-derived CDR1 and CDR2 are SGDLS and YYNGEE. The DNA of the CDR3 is TGTGCCAGCAGCGTAGTCGGGAGGGAAAATGAGCAGTTCTTC. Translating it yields CASSVVGRENEQFF.

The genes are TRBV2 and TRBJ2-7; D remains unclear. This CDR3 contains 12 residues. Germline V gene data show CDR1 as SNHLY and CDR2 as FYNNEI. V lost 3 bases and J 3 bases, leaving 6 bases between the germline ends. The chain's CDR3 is CASSDGNYEQYF. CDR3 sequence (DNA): TGTGCCAGCAGTGACGGAAACTACGAGCAGTACTTC.

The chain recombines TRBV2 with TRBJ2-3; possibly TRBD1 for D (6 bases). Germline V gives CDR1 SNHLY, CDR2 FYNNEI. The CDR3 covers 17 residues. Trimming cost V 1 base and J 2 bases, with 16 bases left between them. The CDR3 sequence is CASSEGAGTPYTDTQYF. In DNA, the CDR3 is TGTGCCAGCAGTGAAGGGGCCGGGACACCTTACACAGATACGCAGTATTTT.